This T cell receptor beta chain emerged from a study of shared clonotypes between healthy human individuals. Trimming removed 8 bases from V and 2 bases from J, with 12 bases in between. The CDR3 consists of 14 residues. CDR1 and CDR2 (germline): SGHTA, FQGNSA. Sequencing was performed with immunoSEQ multiplex PCR; in TCRdb, only in-frame clones are kept and a portion is missing. The profile shows about 2 million clones, 85% to 95% of them singletons. The chain joins TRBV7-2 to TRBJ2-2; a weak D match, TRBD1 (6 bases). This receptor was identified in a man between 18 and 35 years old in good health. Source material: naive CD4+ T cells sorted from blood. Subset indicated: CD45RA+ positively selected. The CDR3: CASQRGLNTGELFF. CDR3 nucleotide sequence: TGTGCCAGCCAGAGGGGGTTAAACACCGGGGAGCTGTTTTTT.